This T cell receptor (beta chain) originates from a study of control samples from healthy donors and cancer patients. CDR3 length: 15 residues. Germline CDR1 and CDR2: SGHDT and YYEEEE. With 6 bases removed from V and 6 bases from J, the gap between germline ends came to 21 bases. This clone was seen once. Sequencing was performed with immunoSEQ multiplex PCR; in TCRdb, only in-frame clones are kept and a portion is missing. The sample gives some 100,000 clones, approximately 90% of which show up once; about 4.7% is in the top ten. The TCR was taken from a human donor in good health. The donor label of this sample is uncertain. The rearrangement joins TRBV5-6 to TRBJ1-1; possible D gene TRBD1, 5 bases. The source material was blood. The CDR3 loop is CASNRDQLVIAEAFF. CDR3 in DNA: TGTGCCAGCAACCGGGACCAACTTGTTATCGCTGAAGCTTTCTTT.